The T cell receptor beta chain described here comes from a study of early T cells in non-severe SARS-CoV-2 infection. Study-wide background: Unsorted whole-blood RNA was sequenced in bulk, leaving chains unpaired. The study, taken as a whole, reports: Private and CD4 specificities were missed by VDJdb matching, which favored anti-spike CD8 responses.

Remarks on this clonotype: Its antigen is not identified.

Per the germline V gene, CDR1 is MNHEY and CDR2 is SMNVEV (reference sequence). The CDR3 spans 15 residues. The germline V and J ends were trimmed by 6 bases and 6 bases, with 20 bases remaining between them. Unique molecular identifiers were affixed to single, distinct cDNA molecules. TCRdb passed the 5' RACE reads through MiXCR, listing each CDR3 protein once. The sample holds tens of thousands of distinct CDR3 sequences, 6% to 8.5% seen once. The receptor was derived from an adult who was a healthcare worker with PCR-confirmed SARS-CoV-2 infection or an uninfected control (not recorded which). This rearrangement joins TRBV27 to TRBJ1-1; tentatively, D is TRBD1 (6 bases). The sample comprised whole blood. For the CDR3, the DNA is TGTGCCAGCAGCCGCGGAGGGAACAGGGATCCTGAAGCTTTCTTT. As protein: CASSRGGNRDPEAFF.